The next 6 T cell receptor beta chains were all read from a single sample in a study of T cell clonality in common variable immunodeficiency. This table comes from immunoSEQ multiplex PCR, and its TCRdb copy is limited to in-frame clones, with some not included. This record lists under 30,000 clones, none seen once only, and the top ten clones contain about 13%. Sequenced sample: peripheral blood mononuclear cells. All receptors derive from a person between 18 and 75 years old in good health.

This clone was picked up many times. The read finishes 3 residues shy of the CDR3 end, and the germline J gene is used to complete it. This sequence joins TRBV5-1 and TRBJ1-1, with D perhaps matching TRBD1 (6 bases). V was clipped by 3 bases and J by 6 bases, with 12 bases between them. CDR1 and CDR2 from the germline V gene are SGHRS and YFSETQ. The CDR3 contains 13 residues. The covered CDR3 bases are TGCGCCAGCAGCTATACAGGGAGCGCTGAA. Amino acids: CASSYTGSAE. The whole CDR3 is CASSYTGSAEAFF.

This clone was seen at least ten times. From the germline J gene comes the end of the CDR3, since the read stops 3 residues before it. The chain employs TRBV6-4 and TRBJ1-1; D gene uncertain. Germline V gene sequence: CDR1 MRHNA, CDR2 SNTAGT. The CDR3 consists of 11 residues. CDR3 DNA, as far as it was read: TGTCACGAAAGCCGGGGTACTGAA. Translation gives CHESRGTE. The complete CDR3 reads CHESRGTEAFF.

This clone has more than one count but fewer than ten. The read ends 3 residues early relative to the CDR3; the germline J gene fills the gap. The chain recombines TRBV11-2 with TRBJ1-2, with a weak D call TRBD1 (5 bases). The V gene's germline CDR1 is SGHAT and CDR2 FQNNGV. V was shortened by 4 bases and J by 4 bases, with 10 bases between the two germline ends. The CDR3 has 13 residues. Incomplete CDR3 DNA: TGTGCCAGCAGCTCCGAGGGGCTCTATGGC. Translated: CASSSEGLYG. The CDR3 in its entirety is CASSSEGLYGYTF.

This clone appeared many times. The read ends 3 residues shy of where the CDR3 ends; the end is completed using the germline J gene. The chain has TRBV19 and TRBJ1-4; D is undetermined. The CDR3 is made up of 15 amino acids. The germline V and J ends were trimmed by 8 bases and 0 bases, with 13 bases remaining between them. Germline values: CDR1 LNHDA, CDR2 SQIVND (reference sequence). The sequenced CDR3 bases are TGTGCCAGTCGGGCGGGTCCCGCAACTAATGAAAAA. Translated: CASRAGPATNEK. The full CDR3 is CASRAGPATNEKLFF.

In this sample, this clone turned up many times. The read stops 3 residues short of the end of the CDR3; the missing end is completed from the germline J gene. This chain joins TRBV19 and TRBJ2-3, with TRBD2 matching over 12 bases. V was clipped by 0 bases and J by 0 bases; unmatched bases: 4. The CDR3 covers 18 residues. CDR1 and CDR2 from the germline V gene are LNHDA and SQIVND (reference sequence). The CDR3 sequence: CASSIELAGGPSTDTQYF. Partial CDR3 DNA: TGTGCCAGTAGTATAGAACTAGCGGGGGGCCCGAGCACAGATACG.

In its sample, this clone was seen many times. The read ends 3 residues before the CDR3 terminus; that terminus is restored from the germline J gene. The chain is built from TRBV6-4 and TRBJ2-3; 10 bases agree with TRBD2. This CDR3 is built from 15 residues. CDR1 and CDR2 (germline): MRHNA, SNTAGT. J lost 3 bases, V lost 0 bases, and 0 bases had no gene match. CDR3 residues: CASSDSSGGTDTQYF. The CDR3 bases that were read are TGTGCCAGCAGTGACTCTAGCGGGGGGACAGATACG.